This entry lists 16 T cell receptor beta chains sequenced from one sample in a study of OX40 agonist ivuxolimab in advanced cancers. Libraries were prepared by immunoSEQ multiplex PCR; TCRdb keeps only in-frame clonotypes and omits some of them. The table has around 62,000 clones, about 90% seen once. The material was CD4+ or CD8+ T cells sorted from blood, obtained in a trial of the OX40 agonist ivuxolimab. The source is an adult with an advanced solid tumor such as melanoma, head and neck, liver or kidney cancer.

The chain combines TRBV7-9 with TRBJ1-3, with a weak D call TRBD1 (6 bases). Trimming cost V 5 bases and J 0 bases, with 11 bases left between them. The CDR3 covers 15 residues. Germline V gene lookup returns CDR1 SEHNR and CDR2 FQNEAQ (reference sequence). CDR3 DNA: TGTGCCAGCAGCCAGGGGACAAACTCTGGAAACACCATATATTTT. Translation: CASSQGTNSGNTIYF.

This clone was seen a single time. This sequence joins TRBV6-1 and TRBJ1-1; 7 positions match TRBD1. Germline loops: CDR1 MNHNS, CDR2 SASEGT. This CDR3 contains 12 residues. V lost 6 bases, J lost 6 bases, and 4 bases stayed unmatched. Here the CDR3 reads CASREGAPEAFF. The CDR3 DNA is TGTGCCAGCAGAGAGGGGGCTCCTGAAGCTTTCTTT.

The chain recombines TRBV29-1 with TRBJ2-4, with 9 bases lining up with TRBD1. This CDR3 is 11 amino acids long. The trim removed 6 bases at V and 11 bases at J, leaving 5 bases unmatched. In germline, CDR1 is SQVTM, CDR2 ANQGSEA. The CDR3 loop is CSVRQGGLQYF. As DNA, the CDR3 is TGCAGCGTCAGACAGGGGGGCCTTCAGTACTTC.

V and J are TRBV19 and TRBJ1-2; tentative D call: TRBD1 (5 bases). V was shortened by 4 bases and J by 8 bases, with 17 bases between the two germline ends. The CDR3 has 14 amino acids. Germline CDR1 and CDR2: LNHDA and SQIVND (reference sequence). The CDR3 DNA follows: TGTGCCAGTAGTACCCTGGGGGGGGTGCGAGGCTACACCTTC. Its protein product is CASSTLGGVRGYTF.

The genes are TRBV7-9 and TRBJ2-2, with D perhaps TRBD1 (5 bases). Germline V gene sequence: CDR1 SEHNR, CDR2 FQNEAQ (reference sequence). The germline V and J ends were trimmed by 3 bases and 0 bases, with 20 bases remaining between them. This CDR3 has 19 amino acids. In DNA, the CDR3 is TGTGCCAGCAGCTTGAGCAGGGTAGTGGAGTTCGCGAACACCGGGGAGCTGTTTTTT. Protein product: CASSLSRVVEFANTGELFF.

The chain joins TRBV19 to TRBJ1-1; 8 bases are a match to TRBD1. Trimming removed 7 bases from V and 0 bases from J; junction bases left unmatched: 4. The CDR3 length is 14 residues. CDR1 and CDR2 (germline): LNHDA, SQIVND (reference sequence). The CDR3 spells CASTGGFVNTEAFF. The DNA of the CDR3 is TGTGCCAGTACAGGGGGCTTCGTGAACACTGAAGCTTTCTTT.

CDR3 sequence reads: CASSRRGPPGTDTQYF. In DNA form, the CDR3 reads TGTGCCAGCAGTCGACGGGGTCCACCCGGCACAGATACGCAGTATTTT. The V and J genes are TRBV7-2 and TRBJ2-3; possibly TRBD2 for D (5 bases). The germline V gene has CDR1 SGHTA and CDR2 FQGNSA. Trimming removed 6 bases at V and 1 base at J, with 17 bases between. This CDR3 is built from 16 residues.

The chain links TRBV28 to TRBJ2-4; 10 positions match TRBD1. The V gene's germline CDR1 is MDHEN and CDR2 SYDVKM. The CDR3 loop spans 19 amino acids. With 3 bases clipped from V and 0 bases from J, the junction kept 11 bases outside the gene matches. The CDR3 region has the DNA TGTGCCAGCAGTTTCGCGGGACAGGGGATAAATCTAGCCAAAAACATTCAGTACTTC. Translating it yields CASSFAGQGINLAKNIQYF.

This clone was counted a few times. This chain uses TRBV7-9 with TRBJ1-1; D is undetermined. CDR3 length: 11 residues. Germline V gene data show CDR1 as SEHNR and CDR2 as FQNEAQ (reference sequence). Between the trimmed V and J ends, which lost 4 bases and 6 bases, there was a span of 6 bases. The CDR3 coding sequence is TGTGCCAGCAGCTCTGGGCCTGAAGCTTTCTTT. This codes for CASSSGPEAFF.

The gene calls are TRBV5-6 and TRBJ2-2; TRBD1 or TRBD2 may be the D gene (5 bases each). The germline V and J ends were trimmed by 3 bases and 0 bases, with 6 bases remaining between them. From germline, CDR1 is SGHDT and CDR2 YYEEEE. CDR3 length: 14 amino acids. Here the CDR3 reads CASSWDANTGELFF. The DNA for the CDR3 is TGTGCCAGCAGCTGGGACGCGAACACCGGGGAGCTGTTTTTT.

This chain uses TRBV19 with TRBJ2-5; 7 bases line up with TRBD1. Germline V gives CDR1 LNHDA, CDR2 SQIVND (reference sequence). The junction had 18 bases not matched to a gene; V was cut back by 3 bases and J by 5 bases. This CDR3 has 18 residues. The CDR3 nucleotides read TGTGCCAGTAGTATTTCCGGGACAGCGTTCGCCCATTTCGAGACCCAGTACTTC. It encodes CASSISGTAFAHFETQYF. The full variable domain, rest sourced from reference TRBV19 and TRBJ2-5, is DGGITQSPKYLFRKEGQNVTLSCEQNLNHDAMYWYRQDPGQGLRLIYYSQIVNDFQKGDIAEGYSVSREKKESFPLTVTSAQKNPTAFYLCASSISGTAFAHFETQYFGPGTRLLVL.

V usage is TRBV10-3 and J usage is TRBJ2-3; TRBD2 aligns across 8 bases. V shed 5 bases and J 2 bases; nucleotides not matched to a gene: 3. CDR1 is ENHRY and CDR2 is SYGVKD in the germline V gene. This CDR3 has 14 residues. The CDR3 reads CAISLAGTTDTQYF. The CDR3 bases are TGTGCCATCAGTCTAGCGGGCACCACAGATACGCAGTATTTT.

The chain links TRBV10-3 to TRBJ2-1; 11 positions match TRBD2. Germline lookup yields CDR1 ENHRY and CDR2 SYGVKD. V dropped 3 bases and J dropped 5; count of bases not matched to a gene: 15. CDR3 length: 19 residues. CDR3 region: CAISEDFGRVAGGNNEQFF. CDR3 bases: TGTGCCATCAGTGAAGATTTTGGGAGGGTAGCGGGAGGGAACAATGAGCAGTTCTTC.

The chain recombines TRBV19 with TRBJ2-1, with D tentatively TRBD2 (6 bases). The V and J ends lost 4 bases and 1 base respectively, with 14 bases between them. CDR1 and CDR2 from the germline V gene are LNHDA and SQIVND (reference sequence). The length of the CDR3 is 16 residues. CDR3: CASSKEAGHSYNEQFF. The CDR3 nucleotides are TGTGCCAGTAGTAAAGAAGCGGGTCATTCCTACAATGAGCAGTTCTTC.

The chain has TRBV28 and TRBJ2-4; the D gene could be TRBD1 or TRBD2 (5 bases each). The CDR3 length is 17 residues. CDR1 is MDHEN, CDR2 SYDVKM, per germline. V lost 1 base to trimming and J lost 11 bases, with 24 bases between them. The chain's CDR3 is CASSLSGFGASTSLQYF. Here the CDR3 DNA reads TGTGCCAGCAGTTTATCGGGCTTTGGGGCTAGCACCAGCCTTCAGTACTTC.

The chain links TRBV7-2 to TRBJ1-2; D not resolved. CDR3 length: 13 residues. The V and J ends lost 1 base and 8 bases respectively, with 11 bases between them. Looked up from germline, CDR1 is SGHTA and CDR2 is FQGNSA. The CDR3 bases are TGTGCCAGCAGCTTAGGGGTTAATAGGGGCTACACCTTC. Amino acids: CASSLGVNRGYTF.